Included here is one TCR beta chain sequence, with context. What it binds is not known. The protocol was immunoSEQ multiplex PCR, while the TCRdb copy is restricted to in-frame clones and leaves out a portion. The profile covers 130,000 to 150,000 clones, with about nine tenths appearing a single time and roughly 3.5% taken by the ten largest. CDR3 length equals 12 residues. CDR1 SGHNT and CDR2 YYREEE come from the germline V gene (reference sequence). The V segment lost 7 bases and the J segment 14 bases; nucleotides outside the gene matches: 8. This sample was taken from a study of T cell responses to AZD1222 COVID-19 vaccine. Study-wide results and limits: The sample set comprised mostly white British donors with more females, and clonal diversity was possibly underestimated.

V and J are TRBV5-4 and TRBJ2-1, with 11 positions matching TRBD2. The sequence derives from an adult in good health. The specimen comprised peripheral blood, sampled on day 0 of MenACWY control vaccination. CDR3 DNA: TGTGCCAGCGGTGGGACTAGCGGTTTAGAGTTCTTC. Translating gives CASGGTSGLEFF.